This passage covers 4 T cell receptor beta chains from one sample sequenced in a study of glioma-infiltrating T cells after dendritic cell vaccination. The protocol was immunoSEQ multiplex PCR, while the TCRdb copy is restricted to in-frame clones and leaves out a portion. This sample has over 80,000 clones; 70% to 90% occur once, and the top ten carry roughly 3.1%. The specimen was blood, collected before dendritic cell vaccination. Receptor source: a human donor with glioblastoma.

The chain employs TRBV5-1 and TRBJ2-1; 10 bases line up with TRBD2. In germline, CDR1 is SGHRS, CDR2 YFSETQ. With 1 base clipped from V and 9 bases from J, the junction kept 7 bases outside the gene matches. This CDR3 has 15 residues. CDR3 sequence reads: CASSLRASGSGEQFF. The CDR3, as DNA: TGCGCCAGCAGCTTGAGGGCTAGCGGGAGCGGTGAGCAGTTCTTC.

The chain recombines TRBV5-8 with TRBJ1-3, with 7 bases matching TRBD1. CDR3 size: 18 residues. Germline loops: CDR1 SGHTS, CDR2 YDEGEE. Trimming took 2 bases from V and 0 from J; bases not matched to a gene: 11. The CDR3 region is CASSFDRTGPISGNTIYF. The CDR3 DNA is TGTGCCAGCAGCTTCGACAGGACAGGCCCGATCTCTGGAAACACCATATATTTT.

This chain connects TRBV28 to TRBJ1-2; a possible D gene is TRBD1 (6 bases). This CDR3 spans 15 amino acids. Germline assignment: CDR1 MDHEN and CDR2 SYDVKM. V lost 6 bases and J lost 4, with 18 bases in between. The CDR3 reads CASSASGVAAYGYTF. CDR3 nucleotide sequence: TGTGCCAGCAGCGCCTCAGGGGTGGCGGCCTATGGCTACACCTTC.

The chain couples TRBV10-3 to TRBJ1-1, with D maybe TRBD1 (6 bases). This CDR3 has 13 residues. The V gene's germline CDR1 is ENHRY and CDR2 SYGVKD. The V end lost 4 bases, the J end lost 2 bases, and 8 bases lay between the germline ends. CDR3 loop: CAISGTANTEAFF. The CDR3 DNA reads as TGTGCCATCAGTGGGACAGCAAACACTGAAGCTTTCTTT.